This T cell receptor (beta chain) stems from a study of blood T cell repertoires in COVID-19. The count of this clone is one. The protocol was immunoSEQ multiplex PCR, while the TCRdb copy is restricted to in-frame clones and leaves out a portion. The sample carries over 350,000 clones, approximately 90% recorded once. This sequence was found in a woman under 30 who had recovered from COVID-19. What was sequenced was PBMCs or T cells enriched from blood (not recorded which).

CDR3 amino acids: CASSVAGLSSVETQYF. The CDR3 coding sequence is TGTGCCAGCAGCGTAGCTGGCCTTTCTTCCGTCGAGACCCAGTACTTC. The V gene is TRBV9, the J gene TRBJ2-5; D uncertain. This CDR3 has 16 amino acids. V was cut by 0 bases and J by 5 bases, with 17 bases left in between. Germline CDR1 is SGDLS and CDR2 is YYNGEE. The full variable domain, with the rest looked up from reference TRBV9 and TRBJ2-5, is DSGVTQTPKHLITATGQRVTLRCSPRSGDLSVYWYQQSLDQGLQFLIQYYNGEERAKGNILERFSAQQFPDLHSELNLSSLELGDSALYFCASSVAGLSSVETQYFGPGTRLLVL.